The clone carrying this T cell receptor (beta chain) was observed at least ten times. The data were taken from a study of kidney transplant recipient with SARS-CoV-2 infection. CDR1 and CDR2 (germline): DFQATT, SNEGSKA (reference sequence). The CDR3 covers 15 residues. V dropped 5 bases and J dropped 2; count of bases not matched to a gene: 10. In TCRdb, the reads were re-called with MiXCR into one record per CDR3 protein. The sample lists approximately 240,000 distinct CDR3 sequences; around 30% were seen once. The sequenced sample was a blood sample, obtained at baseline and between days 110 and 120 from a kidney transplant recipient. The sequence came from a young adult male patient who had COVID-19 and was a kidney transplant recipient. The graft donor may account for some of the T cells. This sequence joins TRBV20-1 and TRBJ2-3; TRBD2 matches at 7 bases. CDR3 DNA sequence: TGCAGTGCTGGGGGATGGGGAGGGCTCACAGATACGCAGTATTTT. It encodes CSAGGWGGLTDTQYF.